This T cell receptor beta chain emerged from a study of sequential checkpoint blockade in melanoma. Turning to the study itself: Patients were randomized 1:1 to nivolumab-then-ipilimumab or ipilimumab-then-nivolumab first-line.

Clones were read by immunoSEQ multiplex PCR, and TCRdb kept only the in-frame ones, dropping some. The sample holds about 38,000 clones, roughly 88% seen once. As to treatment: randomized to nivolumab then ipilimumab (arm A) or the reverse (arm B). None of the patients previously received DNA-damaging chemotherapy. Live CD3+CD8+ CD19− CD56− cells were sorted from PBMCs. This sequence originates from a human donor with melanoma. This sample comprised CD8+ T cells sorted from blood (inferred from file names), obtained from a patient given nivolumab and ipilimumab in sequence.

Written as DNA, the CDR3 is TGTGCCACCAGCGAACAACTAGCGAGCTACAATGAGCAGTTCTTC. Translated, it gives CATSEQLASYNEQFF. The J gene is TRBJ2-1, the V gene TRBV15, with 7 positions matching TRBD2. The CDR3 loop spans 15 amino acids. Unmatched junction bases numbered 7, after V lost 5 bases and J lost 3 bases. Germline V gene data show CDR1 as LNHNV and CDR2 as YYDKDF (reference sequence).